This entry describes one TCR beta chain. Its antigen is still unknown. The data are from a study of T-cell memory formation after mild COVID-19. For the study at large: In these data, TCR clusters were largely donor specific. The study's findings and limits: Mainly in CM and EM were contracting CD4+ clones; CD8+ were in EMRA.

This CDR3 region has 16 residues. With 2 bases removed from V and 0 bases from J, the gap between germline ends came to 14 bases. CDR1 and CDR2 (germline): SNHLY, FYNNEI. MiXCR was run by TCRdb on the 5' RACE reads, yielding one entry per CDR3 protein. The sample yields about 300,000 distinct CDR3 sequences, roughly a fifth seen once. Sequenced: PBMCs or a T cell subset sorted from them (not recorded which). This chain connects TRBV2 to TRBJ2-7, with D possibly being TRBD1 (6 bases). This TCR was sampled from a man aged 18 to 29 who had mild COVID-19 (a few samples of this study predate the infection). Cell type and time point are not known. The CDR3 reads CASSELNRASSYEQYV. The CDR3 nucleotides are TGTGCCAGCAGTGAATTGAACAGGGCAAGCTCCTACGAGCAGTACGTC.